The clone carrying this T cell receptor beta chain was seen a handful of times. V lost 5 bases and J lost 8, with 13 bases in between. The CDR3 runs 13 residues. Germline CDR1 MNHEY, CDR2 SMNVEV (reference sequence). These data come from a study of blood T cell repertoires in COVID-19. In the study overall: Acute and convalescent COVID-19 samples came from the United States, Italy and Spain. T cells, B-cell-depleted T cells, or PBMCs supplied cDNA or gDNA.

Generated by immunoSEQ multiplex PCR, the TCRdb table keeps only in-frame clones and is missing some. In the table there are some 200,000 clones, 85% to 90% of which are singletons. The J gene is TRBJ1-5, the V gene TRBV27, with D possibly matching TRBD1 (6 bases). The sample was peripheral blood. This TCR derives from a woman in her sixties with acute or convalescent COVID-19. The CDR3: CASSRHRAEPQHF. The CDR3 coding sequence is TGTGCCAGCAGTCGTCACAGGGCAGAGCCCCAGCATTTT.